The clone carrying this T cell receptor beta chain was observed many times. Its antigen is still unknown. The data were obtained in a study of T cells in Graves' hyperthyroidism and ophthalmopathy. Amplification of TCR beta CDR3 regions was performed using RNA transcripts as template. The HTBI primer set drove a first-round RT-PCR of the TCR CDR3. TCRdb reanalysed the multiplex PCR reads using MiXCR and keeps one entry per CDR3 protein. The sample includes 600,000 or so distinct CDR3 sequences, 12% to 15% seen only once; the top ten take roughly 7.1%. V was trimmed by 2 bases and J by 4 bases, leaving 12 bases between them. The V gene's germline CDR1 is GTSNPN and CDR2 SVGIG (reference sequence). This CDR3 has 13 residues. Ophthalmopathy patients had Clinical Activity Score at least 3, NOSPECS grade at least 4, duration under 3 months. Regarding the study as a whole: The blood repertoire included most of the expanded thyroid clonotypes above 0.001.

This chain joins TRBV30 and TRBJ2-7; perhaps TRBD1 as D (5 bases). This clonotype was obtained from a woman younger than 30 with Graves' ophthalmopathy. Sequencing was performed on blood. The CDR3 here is CAWSLGPRYEQYF. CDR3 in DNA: TGTGCCTGGAGTTTGGGGCCACGTTACGAGCAGTACTTC.